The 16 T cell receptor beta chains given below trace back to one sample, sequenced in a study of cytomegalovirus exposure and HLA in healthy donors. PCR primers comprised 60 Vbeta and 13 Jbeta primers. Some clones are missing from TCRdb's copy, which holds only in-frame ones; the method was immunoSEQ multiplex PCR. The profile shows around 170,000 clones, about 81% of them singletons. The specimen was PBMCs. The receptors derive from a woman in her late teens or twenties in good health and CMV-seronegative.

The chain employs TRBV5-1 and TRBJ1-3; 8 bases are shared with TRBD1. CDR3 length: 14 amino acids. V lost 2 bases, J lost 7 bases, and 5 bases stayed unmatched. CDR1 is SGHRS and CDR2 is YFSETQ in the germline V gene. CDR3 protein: CASSFGTGGNTIYF. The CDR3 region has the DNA TGCGCCAGCAGCTTCGGGACAGGTGGGAACACCATATATTTT. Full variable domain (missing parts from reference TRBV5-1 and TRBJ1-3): KAGVTQTPRYLIKTRGQQVTLSCSPISGHRSVSWYQQTPGQGLQFLFEYFSETQRNKGNFPGRFSGRQFSNSRSEMNVSTLELGDSALYLCASSFGTGGNTIYFGEGSWLTVV.

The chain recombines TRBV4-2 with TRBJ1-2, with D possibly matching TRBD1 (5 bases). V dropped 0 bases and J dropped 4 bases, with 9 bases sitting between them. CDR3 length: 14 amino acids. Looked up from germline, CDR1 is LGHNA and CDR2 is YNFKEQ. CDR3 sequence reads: CASSQETAGYGYTF. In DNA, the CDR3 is TGTGCCAGCAGCCAAGAGACAGCCGGCTATGGCTACACCTTC.

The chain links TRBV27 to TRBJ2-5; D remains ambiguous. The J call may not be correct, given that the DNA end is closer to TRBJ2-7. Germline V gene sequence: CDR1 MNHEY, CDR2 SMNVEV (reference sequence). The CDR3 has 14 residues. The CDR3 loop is CASSFRPDSYEQYF. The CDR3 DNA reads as TGTGCCAGCAGTTTTCGGCCGGACTCCTACGAGCAGTACTTC.

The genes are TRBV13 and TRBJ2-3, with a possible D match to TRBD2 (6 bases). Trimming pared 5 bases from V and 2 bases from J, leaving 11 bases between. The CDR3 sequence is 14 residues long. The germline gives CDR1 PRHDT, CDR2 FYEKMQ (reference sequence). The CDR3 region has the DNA TGTGCCAGCAGCCCAAGGACTACCACAGATACGCAGTATTTT. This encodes CASSPRTTTDTQYF.

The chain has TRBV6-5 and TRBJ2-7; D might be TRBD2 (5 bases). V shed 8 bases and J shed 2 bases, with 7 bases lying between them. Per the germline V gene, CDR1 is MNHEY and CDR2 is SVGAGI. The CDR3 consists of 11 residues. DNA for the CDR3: TGTGCCAGCCGGGGTCCCTACGAGCAGTACTTC. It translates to CASRGPYEQYF.

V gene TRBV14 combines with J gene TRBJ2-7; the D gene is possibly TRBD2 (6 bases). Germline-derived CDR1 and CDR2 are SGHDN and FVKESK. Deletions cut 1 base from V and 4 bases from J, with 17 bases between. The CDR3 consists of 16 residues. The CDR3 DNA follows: TGTGCCAGCAGCCAAGGCCTTTTGCTTAGCGGTTACGAGCAGTACTTC. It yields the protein CASSQGLLLSGYEQYF.

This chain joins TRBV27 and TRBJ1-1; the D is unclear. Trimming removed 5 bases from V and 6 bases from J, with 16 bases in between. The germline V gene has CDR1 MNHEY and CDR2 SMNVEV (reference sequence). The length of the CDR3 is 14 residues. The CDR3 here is CASSPGGGYPEAFF. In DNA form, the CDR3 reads TGTGCCAGCAGTCCAGGAGGAGGTTACCCTGAAGCTTTCTTT.

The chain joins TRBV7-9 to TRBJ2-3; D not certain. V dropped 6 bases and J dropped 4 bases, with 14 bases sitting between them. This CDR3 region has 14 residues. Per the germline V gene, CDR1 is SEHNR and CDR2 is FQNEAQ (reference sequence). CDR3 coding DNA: TGTGCCAGCAGGGCAACAATATCCGCAGATACGCAGTATTTT. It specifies CASRATISADTQYF.

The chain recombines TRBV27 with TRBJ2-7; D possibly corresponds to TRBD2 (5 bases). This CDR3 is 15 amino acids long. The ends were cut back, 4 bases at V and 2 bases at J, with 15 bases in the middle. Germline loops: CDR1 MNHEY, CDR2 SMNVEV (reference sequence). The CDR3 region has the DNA TGTGCCAGCAGTTACATTCCGGGAAGCGCCTACGAGCAGTACTTC. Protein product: CASSYIPGSAYEQYF.

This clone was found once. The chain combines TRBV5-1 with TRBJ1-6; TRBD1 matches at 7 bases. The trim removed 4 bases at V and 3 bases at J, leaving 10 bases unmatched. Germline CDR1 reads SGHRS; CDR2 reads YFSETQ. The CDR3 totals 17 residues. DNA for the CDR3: TGCGCCAGCAGCCCCTTTGGGGACAGCAACTATAATTCACCCCTCCACTTT. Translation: CASSPFGDSNYNSPLHF. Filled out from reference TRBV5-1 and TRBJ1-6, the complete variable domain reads KAGVTQTPRYLIKTRGQQVTLSCSPISGHRSVSWYQQTPGQGLQFLFEYFSETQRNKGNFPGRFSGRQFSNSRSEMNVSTLELGDSALYLCASSPFGDSNYNSPLHFGNGTRLTVT.

The CDR3 DNA reads TGCAGCGTTGAGCCGACTAGCGGGGGGGCGGTTTCAGATACGCAGTATTTT. Its translation: CSVEPTSGGAVSDTQYF. The V gene is TRBV29-1, the J gene TRBJ2-3, with TRBD2 identical over 14 bases. The length of the CDR3 is 17 residues. J was trimmed by 4 bases and V by 3 bases; bases with no gene match: 9. Looked up from germline, CDR1 is SQVTM and CDR2 is ANQGSEA.

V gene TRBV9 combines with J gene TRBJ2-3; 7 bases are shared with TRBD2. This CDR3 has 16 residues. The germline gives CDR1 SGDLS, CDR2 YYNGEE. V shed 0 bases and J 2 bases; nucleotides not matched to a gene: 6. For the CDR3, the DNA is TGTGCCAGCAGCGTAGCTGGGGGGGAACCCACAGATACGCAGTATTTT. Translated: CASSVAGGEPTDTQYF.

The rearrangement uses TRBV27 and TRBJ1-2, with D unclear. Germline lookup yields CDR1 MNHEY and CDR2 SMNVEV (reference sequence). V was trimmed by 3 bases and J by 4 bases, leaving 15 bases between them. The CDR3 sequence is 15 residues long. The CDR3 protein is CASSFSETGPYGYTF. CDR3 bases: TGTGCCAGCAGTTTTTCCGAGACGGGTCCCTATGGCTACACCTTC.

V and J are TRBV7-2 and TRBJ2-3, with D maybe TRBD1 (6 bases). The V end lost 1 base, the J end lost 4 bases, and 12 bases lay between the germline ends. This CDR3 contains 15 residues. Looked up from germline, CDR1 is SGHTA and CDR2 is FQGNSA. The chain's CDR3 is CASSLGQDWADTQYF. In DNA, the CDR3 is TGTGCCAGCAGCTTAGGACAGGATTGGGCAGATACGCAGTATTTT.

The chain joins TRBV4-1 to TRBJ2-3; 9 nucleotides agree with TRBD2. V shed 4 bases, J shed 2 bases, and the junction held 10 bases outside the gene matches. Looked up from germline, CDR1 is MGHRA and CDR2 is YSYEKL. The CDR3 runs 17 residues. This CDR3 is CASSLSVTSGYTDTQYF. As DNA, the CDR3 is TGCGCCAGCAGCCTATCCGTGACTAGCGGATACACAGATACGCAGTATTTT.

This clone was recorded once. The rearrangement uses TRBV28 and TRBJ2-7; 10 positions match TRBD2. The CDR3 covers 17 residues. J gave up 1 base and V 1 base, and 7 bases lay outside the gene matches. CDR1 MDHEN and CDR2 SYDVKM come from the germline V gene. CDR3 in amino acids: CASSLYPTSGTSYEQYF. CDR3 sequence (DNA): TGTGCCAGCAGTTTATATCCCACTAGCGGGACTTCCTACGAGCAGTACTTC.